This T cell receptor beta chain comes out of a study of T cell clones after liver transplantation. Germline loops: CDR1 GTSNPN, CDR2 SVGIG (reference sequence). V lost 5 bases, J lost 6 bases, and 4 bases stayed unmatched. The CDR3 sequence is 13 residues long. TCRdb's copy holds only in-frame clones and misses some; the assay was immunoSEQ multiplex PCR. The sample has approximately 55,000 clones, about two thirds seen once; the top ten hold approximately 15%. The chain has TRBV30 and TRBJ1-4; 9 nucleotides match TRBD1. This clonotype originated in a human donor who received a liver transplant. The source was CD4+ T cells from blood, collected before liver transplant. CDR3 nucleotide sequence: TGTGCCTGGGCCGGGACAGGGTATGAAAAACTGTTTTTT. Protein product: CAWAGTGYEKLFF.